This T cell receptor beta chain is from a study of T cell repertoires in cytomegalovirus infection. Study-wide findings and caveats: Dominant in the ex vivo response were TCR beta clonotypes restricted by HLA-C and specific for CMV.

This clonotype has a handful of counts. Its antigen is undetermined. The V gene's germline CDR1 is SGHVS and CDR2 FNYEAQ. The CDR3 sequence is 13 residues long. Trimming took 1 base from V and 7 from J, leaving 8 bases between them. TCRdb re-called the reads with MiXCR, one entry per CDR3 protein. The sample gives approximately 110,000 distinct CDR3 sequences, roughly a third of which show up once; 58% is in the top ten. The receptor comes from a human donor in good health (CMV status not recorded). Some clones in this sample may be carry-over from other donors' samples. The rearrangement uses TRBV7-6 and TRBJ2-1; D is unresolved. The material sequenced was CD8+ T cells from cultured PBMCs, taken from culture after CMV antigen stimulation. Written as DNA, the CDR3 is TGTGCCAGCAGCTTAGAGGGTAGGAATGAGCAGTTCTTC. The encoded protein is CASSLEGRNEQFF.